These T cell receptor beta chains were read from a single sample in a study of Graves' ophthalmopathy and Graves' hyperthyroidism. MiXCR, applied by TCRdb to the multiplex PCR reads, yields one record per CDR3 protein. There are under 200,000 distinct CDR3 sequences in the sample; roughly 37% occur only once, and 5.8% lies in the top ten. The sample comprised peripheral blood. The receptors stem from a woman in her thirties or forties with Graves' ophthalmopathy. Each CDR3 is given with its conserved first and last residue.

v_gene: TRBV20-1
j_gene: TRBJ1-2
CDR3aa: CSAKDQNTGGSGYTF

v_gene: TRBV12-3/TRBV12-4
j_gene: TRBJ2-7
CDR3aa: CASSLGLGEQYF

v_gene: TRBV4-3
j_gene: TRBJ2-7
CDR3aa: CASSQATDYEQYF

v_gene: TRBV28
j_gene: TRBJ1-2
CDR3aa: CASSAHHSTYGYTF

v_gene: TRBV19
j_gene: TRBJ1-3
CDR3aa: CASIPSWTSGNTIYF

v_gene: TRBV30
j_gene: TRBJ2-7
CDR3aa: CAWSRGPYEQYF

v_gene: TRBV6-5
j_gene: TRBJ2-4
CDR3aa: CASSFRQGSDKNIQYF

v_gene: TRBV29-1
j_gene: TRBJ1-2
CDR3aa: CSVEDHGGLGYTF

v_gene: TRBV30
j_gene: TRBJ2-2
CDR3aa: CAWSVSAGGITGELFF

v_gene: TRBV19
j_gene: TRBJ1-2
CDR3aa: CASSMGLTSGYTF

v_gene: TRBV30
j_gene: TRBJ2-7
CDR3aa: CAWSRTASYEQYF

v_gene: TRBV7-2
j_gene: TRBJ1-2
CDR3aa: CASSLGPGLHYGYTF

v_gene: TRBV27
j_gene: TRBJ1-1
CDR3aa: CASSGTTHTEAFF

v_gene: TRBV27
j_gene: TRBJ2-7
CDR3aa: CASGYRGPSYEQYF

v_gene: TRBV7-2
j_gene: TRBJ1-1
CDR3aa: CASSPQPDTEAFF

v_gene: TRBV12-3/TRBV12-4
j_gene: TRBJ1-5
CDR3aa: CASSWGRGGRNQPQHF

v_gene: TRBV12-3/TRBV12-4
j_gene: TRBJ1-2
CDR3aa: CASSFGTAYGYTF

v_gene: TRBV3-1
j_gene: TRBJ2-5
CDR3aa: CASSSYLAGGGETQYF

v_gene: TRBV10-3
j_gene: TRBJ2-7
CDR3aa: CAISESRVSEYEQYF

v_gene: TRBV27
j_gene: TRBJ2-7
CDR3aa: CASSLEQGYEQYF

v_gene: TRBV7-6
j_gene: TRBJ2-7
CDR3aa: CASSLGQGQAPYEQYF

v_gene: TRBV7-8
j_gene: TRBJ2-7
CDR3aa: CASSPRGAGGYEQYF

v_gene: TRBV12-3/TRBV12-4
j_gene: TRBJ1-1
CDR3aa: CASTSTGGNTEAFF